This TCR beta chain was sequenced for a study of blood T cell repertoires in COVID-19. Study-level information: COVID-19 samples from acute and convalescent phases originated in the United States, Italy and Spain.

This CDR3 region has 17 residues. The table came from immunoSEQ multiplex PCR; TCRdb's copy has only in-frame clones and leaves some out. The repertoire holds 300,000 to 400,000 clones, with roughly 90% as singletons. Residents of approximately 25 US areas, aged about 18 to 89 years, made up the participants. Cohorts were assigned according to the clinical history that participants reported. The chain has TRBV21-1 and TRBJ2-5; TRBD2, the table's D call, was not compared with the DNA. TRBV21-1 is deemed a pseudogene. This TCR was sampled from a woman aged 30 to 39 with acute COVID-19. Source material: PBMCs or T cells enriched from blood (not recorded which). The CDR3, as DNA: TGTGCCAGCAGCAAAGAGCAGGGACTCATGGCTCAAGAGACCCAGTACTTC. Its protein product is CASSKEQGLMAQETQYF.